This entry lists 20 T cell receptor beta chains sequenced from one sample in a study of tumor and adjacent non-tumor tissue in lung cancer. TCRbeta libraries were built with three rounds of nested PCR, modified from ARM-PCR. MiXCR was run by TCRdb on the multiplex PCR reads, yielding one entry per CDR3 protein. The sample includes about 200,000 distinct CDR3 sequences, around 71% seen only once; the top ten take 25%. The template was RNA from unsorted bulk tissue. The sample comprised lung tumor tissue. These receptors originate from a man between 60 and 75 years old with non-small cell lung cancer.

As to this clonotype: The junction shows a germline mismatch at one end, possibly a read error. CDR3 loop: CATSETGGRQVSTEAFF. CDR3 coding DNA: TGTGCCACCAGTGAGACAGGGGGCCGGCAGGTCAGCACTGAAGCTTTCTTT. The chain links TRBV12-3 or TRBV12-4 to TRBJ1-1, with TRBD1 matching over 10 bases. The CDR3 consists of 17 residues.

The chain combines TRBV7-9 with TRBJ1-1; 9 bases line up with TRBD1. The ends lost 5 bases at V and 3 bases at J; junction bases unmatched: 7. Germline V gives CDR1 SEHNR, CDR2 FQNEAQ (reference sequence). This CDR3 has 15 amino acids. The CDR3 nucleotides are TGTGCCAGCAGCCCCGGGACAGGGTGGGACACTGAAGCTTTCTTT. Its protein product is CASSPGTGWDTEAFF.

Of note for this clonotype: A much larger clone differs from this one at a single base, so this may be a read error. This chain connects TRBV6-5 to TRBJ1-1; 7 nucleotides match TRBD1. The CDR3 runs 13 residues. From germline, CDR1 is MNHEY and CDR2 SVGAGI. The CDR3 protein is CASRLDRNTKAFF. Here the CDR3 DNA reads TGTGCCAGCAGATTGGACAGGAACACTAAAGCTTTCTTT.

This clonotype was counted at least ten times. The chain joins TRBV20-1 to TRBJ2-1; a weak D match, TRBD2 (7 bases). The V gene lost 0 bases and the J gene lost 7 bases, with 13 bases spanning the gap. Germline V gives CDR1 DFQATT, CDR2 SNEGSKA (reference sequence). The CDR3 loop spans 14 amino acids. In DNA form, the CDR3 reads TGCAGTGCTAGAGAAGGGGGGGCTATAAATGAGCAGTTCTTC. Translating gives CSAREGGAINEQFF.

Notes on this clonotype: At one end, the junction sequence differs from germline, possibly due to a read error. The chain carries TRBV15 and TRBJ2-1, with TRBD2 identical over 11 bases. Germline loops: CDR1 LNHNV, CDR2 YYDKDF (reference sequence). The CDR3 is 17 residues long. The CDR3 is CVTNRDRTGLAVNEQFF. CDR3 DNA: TGTGTCACCAACAGAGATCGTACGGGACTAGCGGTCAATGAGCAGTTCTTC.

This clonotype showed up many times. The chain uses TRBV20-1 and TRBJ1-6, with TRBD1 as a possible D gene (6 bases). V lost 0 bases and J lost 8, with 11 bases in between. The length of the CDR3 is 14 residues. Germline V gene lookup returns CDR1 DFQATT and CDR2 SNEGSKA (reference sequence). The CDR3 sequence: CSARDVRTDSPLHF. DNA of the CDR3: TGCAGTGCTAGAGATGTGAGGACAGATTCACCCCTCCACTTT.

The rearrangement links TRBV5-6 to TRBJ1-5; no clear D gene. The CDR3 sequence is 14 residues long. Germline V gene sequence: CDR1 SGHDT, CDR2 YYEEEE. V dropped 0 bases and J dropped 4 bases, with 8 bases sitting between them. This CDR3 reads CASSLAKGNQPQHF. DNA of the CDR3: TGTGCCAGCAGCTTGGCCAAAGGTAATCAGCCCCAGCATTTT.

The V call is TRBV20-1, the J call TRBJ2-3; tentatively, D is TRBD2 (6 bases). Germline loops: CDR1 DFQATT, CDR2 SNEGSKA (reference sequence). This CDR3 has 15 residues. The V gene lost 3 bases and the J gene lost 1 base, with 14 bases spanning the gap. CDR3 region: CSARGLPGRTDTQYF. The CDR3 DNA reads as TGCAGTGCTAGGGGACTTCCCGGGCGCACAGATACGCAGTATTTT.

Turning to this clonotype: A much larger clone lies a single base off, so this may be a read error. The chain links TRBV5-6 to TRBJ2-7; D ambiguous. Looked up from germline, CDR1 is SGHDT and CDR2 is YYEEEE. CDR3 length: 16 amino acids. CDR3 in amino acids: CTSSLATGPFSYEQYF. In DNA form, the CDR3 reads TGTACCAGCAGCTTGGCCACCGGCCCATTTAGCTACGAGCAGTACTTC.

This clonotype was counted once. Being one base from a much bigger clone, this may be a read error. Because the CDR3's place on the DNA is in doubt, the DNA is left out and the CDR3 is given as listed by TCRdb. The chain has TRBV29-1 and TRBJ2-7. The CDR3 numbers 13 amino acids, ends counted. Germline CDR1 reads SQVTM; CDR2 reads ANQGSEA. The CDR3 loop is CSVGWGNSYEHYF.

This clonotype was detected once. Its ends do not fully match the called genes, so a read error is possible. V usage is TRBV12-3 or TRBV12-4 and J usage is TRBJ1-1; D call uncertain. This CDR3 contains 12 residues. CDR3 residues: CSSNEDHSEAFF. The DNA for the CDR3 is TGTTCCAGCAACGAGGACCACAGTGAAGCTTTCTTT.

CDR3: CSASRYRGTNTEAFF. In DNA form, the CDR3 reads TGCAGTGCATCACGGTACAGGGGCACGAACACTGAAGCTTTCTTT. V is TRBV20-1 and J is TRBJ1-1, with 7 positions matching TRBD1. The CDR3 runs to 15 residues. Germline trimming cut 6 bases from V and 1 base from J; bases unmatched to any gene: 11. The V gene's germline CDR1 is DFQATT and CDR2 SNEGSKA (reference sequence).

This clonotype was counted many times. This chain uses TRBV6-2 or TRBV6-3 with TRBJ1-1, with TRBD1 as a possible D gene (6 bases). Trimming pared 8 bases from V and 1 base from J, leaving 14 bases between. CDR3 size: 14 residues. Germline V lookup: CDR1 MNHEY, CDR2 SVGEGT. CDR3 nucleotides: TGTGCCAGCCTCTCCGCGGACAGGAACACTGAAGCTTTCTTT. The encoded protein is CASLSADRNTEAFF.

On this clonotype itself: Germline and junction disagree at one end, which may indicate a read error. J is TRBJ1-3 and V is TRBV5-1, with D hard to call. Germline loops: CDR1 SGHRS, CDR2 YFSETQ. This CDR3 is 13 amino acids long. DNA for the CDR3: TGCCCCAGCAGTGGTGCCTCTGGAAACACCATATATTTT. This translates into CPSSGASGNTIYF.

The chain couples TRBV20-1 to TRBJ2-7; 9 nucleotides align to TRBD1. This CDR3 has 14 amino acids. Germline-derived CDR1 and CDR2 are DFQATT and SNEGSKA (reference sequence). This chain's CDR3 is CRADSGTGKSEQYF. The CDR3 bases are TGCAGAGCTGACTCCGGGACAGGGAAATCCGAGCAGTACTTC.

Turning to this clonotype: Its ends do not fully match the called genes, so a read error is possible. CDR3 in amino acids: CVSSHEEVTGLESYEQYF. In DNA, the CDR3 is TGCGTCAGCAGCCATGAGGAAGTAACAGGGCTAGAGTCCTACGAGCAGTACTTC. The V gene is TRBV4-1, the J gene TRBJ2-7, with a tentative D call TRBD1 (6 bases). The CDR3 length is 18 residues. Per the germline V gene, CDR1 is MGHRA and CDR2 is YSYEKL.

To note about this clonotype: Here the CDR3 omits its conserved ending phenylalanine or tryptophan, so a read error is the likely source. This rearrangement joins TRBV11-2 to TRBJ1-2, with unresolved D. The CDR3 runs to 14 residues. Germline V lookup: CDR1 SGHAT, CDR2 FQNNGV. Trimming removed 10 bases at V and 8 bases at J, with 23 bases between. CDR3 in DNA: TGTGCCAACAGTATACGAGGAGGCATTCGAGGCTACACCTTA. Its protein is CANSIRGGIRGYTL.

Note on this clonotype: A much larger clonotype is one base distant, so this may be a read error. This chain uses TRBV4-2 with TRBJ2-7; 13 nucleotides agree with TRBD2. From germline, CDR1 is LGHNA and CDR2 YNFKEQ. There are 17 residues in the CDR3. CDR3 nucleotides: TGTGCCAGCATCCAAGAGAAACTAGCGGGGGGGCCGGGCGAGCAGTACTTC. Protein sequence: CASIQEKLAGGPGEQYF.

The sample holds one count of this clonotype. The junction departs from germline at one end; a sequencing error may be responsible. V and J are TRBV20-1 and TRBJ2-1; 7 bases map to TRBD2. CDR3 length: 14 amino acids. Germline CDR1 is DFQATT and CDR2 is SNEGSKA (reference sequence). The CDR3, as DNA: TGCTGTGCCCCCCGACTAGCCTCATACAATGAGCAGTTCTTC. It is translated as CCAPRLASYNEQFF.

About this clonotype: With a much larger clone just one base away, this may be a read error. The CDR3 does not close with the conserved phenylalanine or tryptophan, likely indicating a read error. The V and J genes are TRBV6-6 and TRBJ2-7; 13 bases fit TRBD2. The ends lost 6 bases at V and 5 bases at J; junction bases unmatched: 4. CDR3 length equals 14 residues. Germline CDR1 MNHNY, CDR2 SVGAGI (reference sequence). In nucleotides, the CDR3 is TGTGCCAGCAGGTGGACTAGCGGGAGCGACGAGCAGTACTCC. Translated, it gives CASRWTSGSDEQYS.